The clone carrying this TCR beta chain was seen a handful of times. The antigen is unknown. TCRdb keeps only in-frame clones here, not all; method: immunoSEQ multiplex PCR. The sample holds roughly 680,000 clones, about 89% seen once. Treatment in this sample: 19 received Ad26.COV2.S at low or high dose, single or two shots; roughly five received placebo; per-sample allocation not given. The study sampled participants on day 63 after the first vaccine or placebo injection. Germline V gene data show CDR1 as LGHDT and CDR2 as YNNKEL (reference sequence). V shed 6 bases and J shed 2 bases, with 10 bases lying between them. The CDR3 has 13 amino acids. This entry is derived from a study of Ad26.COV2.S vaccination and SARS-CoV-2 variants. Findings of the study overall: Non-spike TCR breadth showed similarity between vaccine and placebo recipients.

This clonotype was sampled from a person between 18 and 59 years old who received the Ad26.COV2.S COVID-19 vaccine or a placebo. The chain combines TRBV3-1 (or the pseudogene TRBV3-2) with TRBJ2-5; possibly TRBD2 for D (5 bases). The sample here was peripheral blood, taken in a trial of Ad26.COV2.S vaccine versus placebo. The CDR3 spells CASRAALQETQYF. The CDR3 DNA is TGTGCCAGCAGAGCGGCTTTACAAGAGACCCAGTACTTC.